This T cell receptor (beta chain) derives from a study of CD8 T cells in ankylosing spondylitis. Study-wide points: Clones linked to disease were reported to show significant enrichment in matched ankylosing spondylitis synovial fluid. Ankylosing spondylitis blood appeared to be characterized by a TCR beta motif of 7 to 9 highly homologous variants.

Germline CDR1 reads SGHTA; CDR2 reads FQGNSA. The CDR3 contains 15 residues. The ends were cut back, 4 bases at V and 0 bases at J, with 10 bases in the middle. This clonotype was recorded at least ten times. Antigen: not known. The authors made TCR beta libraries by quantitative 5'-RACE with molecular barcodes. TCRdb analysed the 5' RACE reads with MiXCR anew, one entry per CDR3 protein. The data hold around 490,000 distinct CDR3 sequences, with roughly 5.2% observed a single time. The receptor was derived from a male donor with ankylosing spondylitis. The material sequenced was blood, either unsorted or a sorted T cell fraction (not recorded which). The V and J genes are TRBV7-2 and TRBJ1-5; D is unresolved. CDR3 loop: CASSSGSNSNQPQHF. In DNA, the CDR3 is TGTGCCAGCAGCTCTGGGTCAAATAGCAATCAGCCCCAGCATTTT.